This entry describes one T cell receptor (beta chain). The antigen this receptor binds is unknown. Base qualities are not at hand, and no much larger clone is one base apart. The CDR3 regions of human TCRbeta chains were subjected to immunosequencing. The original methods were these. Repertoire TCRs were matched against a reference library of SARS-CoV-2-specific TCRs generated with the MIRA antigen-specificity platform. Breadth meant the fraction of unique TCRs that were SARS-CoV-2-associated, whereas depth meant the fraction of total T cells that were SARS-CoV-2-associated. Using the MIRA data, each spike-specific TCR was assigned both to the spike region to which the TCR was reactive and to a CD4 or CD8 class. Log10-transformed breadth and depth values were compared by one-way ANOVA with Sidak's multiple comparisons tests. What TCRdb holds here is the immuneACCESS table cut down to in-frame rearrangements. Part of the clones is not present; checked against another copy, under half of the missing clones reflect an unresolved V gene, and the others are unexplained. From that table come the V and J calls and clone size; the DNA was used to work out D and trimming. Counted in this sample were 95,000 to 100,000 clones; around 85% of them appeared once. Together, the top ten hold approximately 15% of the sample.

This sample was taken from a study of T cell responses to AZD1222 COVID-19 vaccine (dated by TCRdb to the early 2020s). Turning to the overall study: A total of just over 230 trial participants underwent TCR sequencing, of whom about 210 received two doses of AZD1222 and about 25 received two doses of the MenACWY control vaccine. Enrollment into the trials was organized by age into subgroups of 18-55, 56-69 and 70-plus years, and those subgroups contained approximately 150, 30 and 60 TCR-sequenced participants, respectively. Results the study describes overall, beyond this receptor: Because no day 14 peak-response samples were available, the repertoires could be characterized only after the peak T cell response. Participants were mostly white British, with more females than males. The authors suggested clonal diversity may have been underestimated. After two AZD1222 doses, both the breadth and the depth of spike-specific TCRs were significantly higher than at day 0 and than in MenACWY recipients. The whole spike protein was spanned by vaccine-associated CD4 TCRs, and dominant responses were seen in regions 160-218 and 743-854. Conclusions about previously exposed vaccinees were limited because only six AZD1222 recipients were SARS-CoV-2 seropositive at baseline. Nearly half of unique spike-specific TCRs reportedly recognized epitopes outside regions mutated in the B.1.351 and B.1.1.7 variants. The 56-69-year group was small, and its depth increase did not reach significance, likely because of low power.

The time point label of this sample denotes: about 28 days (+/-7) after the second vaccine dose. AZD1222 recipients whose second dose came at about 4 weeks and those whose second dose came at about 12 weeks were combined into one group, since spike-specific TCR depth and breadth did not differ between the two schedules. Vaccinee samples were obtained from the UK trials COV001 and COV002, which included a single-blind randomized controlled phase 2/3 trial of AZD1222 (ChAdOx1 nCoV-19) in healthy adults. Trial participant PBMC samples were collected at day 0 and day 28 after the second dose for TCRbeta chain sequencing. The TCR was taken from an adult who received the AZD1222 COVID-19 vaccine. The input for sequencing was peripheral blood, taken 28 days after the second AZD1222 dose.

Here is the DNA: TGTGCCAGCAGCTTAAAAACAGGCAATACGCAGTATTTT. It translates as CASSLKTGNTQYF. Rearrangement joined TRBV7-2 to TRBJ2-3, with a tentative D gene TRBD1 over 5 matching bases. Between the V and J ends, shortened by 2 bases and 7 bases respectively, the junction contains 10 bases. Including the terminal cysteine and phenylalanine, the CDR3 comprises 13 residues. The sequence is cut down to CDR3 DNA, 39 bases in frame from base 1. The germline V gene provides CDR1 SGHTA and CDR2 FQGNSA.